This TCR beta chain is drawn from a study of blood T cell repertoires in COVID-19. Study details: Whether acute or convalescent, the COVID-19 samples came from the United States, Italy and Spain. Nucleic acid was either cDNA or gDNA, and it came from T cells, B-cell-depleted T cells, or PBMCs.

The CDR3 loop spans 19 amino acids. The germline V gene encodes CDR1 MNHEY and CDR2 SVGEGT. The ends lost 0 bases at V and 5 bases at J; junction bases unmatched: 16. Enrolment of Seattle patients took place during active infection, and they were followed longitudinally. Method: immunoSEQ multiplex PCR; TCRdb's copy keeps in-frame clones and lacks some. The table shows approximately 350,000 clones, with 75% to 90% occurring only once. The rearrangement uses TRBV6-2 or TRBV6-3 and TRBJ2-4; 7 bases are shared with TRBD2. Material for sequencing was peripheral blood. The sequence was obtained from a woman aged 50 to 60 with COVID-19, enrolled during active disease. The CDR3 nucleotides read TGTGCCAGCAGTTACTCTAGGGCCCAAGGGCTAGCGGTAGAAAACATTCAGTACTTC. Its protein is CASSYSRAQGLAVENIQYF.